This TCR beta chain was found in a study of cytomegalovirus exposure and HLA in healthy donors. Study conclusions and caveats: TCR beta V- and J-gene trimming, according to a later analysis, was linked to a missense DCLRE1C variant. Sequencing probably produced one cluster of sequence variants that were highly shared. About 87% or about 30% of the time was how often most TCR beta V segments were productive, according to an earlier analysis. There were over 150 TCR beta chains listed as cytomegalovirus-associated.

Turning to this clone: Its specificity is not known. Germline and junction disagree at one end, which may indicate a read error.

With 60 Vbeta and 13 Jbeta primers, the PCR was carried out. Data came from immunoSEQ multiplex PCR; TCRdb stores just in-frame clones and leaves some out. Among about 180,000 clones listed, 75% to 85% were seen once. The CDR3 contains 17 residues. The germline V gene encodes CDR1 GTSNPN and CDR2 SVGIG (reference sequence). The gene calls are TRBV30 and TRBJ2-6; possible D gene TRBD2, 7 bases. This sequence was found in a woman in her 30s in good health and CMV-seronegative. Sequenced input: PBMCs. The CDR3 loop reads CAWTGGGPPSGANGLTF. The CDR3 DNA reads TGTGCCTGGACTGGGGGGGGCCCCCCCTCTGGGGCCAACGGCCTGACTTTC.